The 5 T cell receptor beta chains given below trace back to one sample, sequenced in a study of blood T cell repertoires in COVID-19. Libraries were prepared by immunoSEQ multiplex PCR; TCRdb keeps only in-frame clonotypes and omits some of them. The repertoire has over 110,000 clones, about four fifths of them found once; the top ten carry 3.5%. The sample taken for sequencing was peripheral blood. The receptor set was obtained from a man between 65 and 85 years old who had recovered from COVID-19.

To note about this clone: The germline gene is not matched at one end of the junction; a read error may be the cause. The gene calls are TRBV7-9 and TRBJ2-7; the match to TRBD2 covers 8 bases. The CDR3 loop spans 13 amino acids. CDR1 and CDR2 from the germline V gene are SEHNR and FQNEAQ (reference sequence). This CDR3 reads CASSLAPRPGLEF. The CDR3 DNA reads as TGTGCCAGCAGCTTAGCTCCCCGTCCGGGACTAGAATTC.

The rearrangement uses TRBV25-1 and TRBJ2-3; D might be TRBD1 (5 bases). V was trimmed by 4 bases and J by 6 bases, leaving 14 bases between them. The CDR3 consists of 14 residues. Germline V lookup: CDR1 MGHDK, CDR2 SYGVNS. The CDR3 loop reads CASSGVGVSDTQYF. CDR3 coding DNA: TGTGCCAGCAGTGGGGTAGGGGTGAGCGATACGCAGTATTTT.

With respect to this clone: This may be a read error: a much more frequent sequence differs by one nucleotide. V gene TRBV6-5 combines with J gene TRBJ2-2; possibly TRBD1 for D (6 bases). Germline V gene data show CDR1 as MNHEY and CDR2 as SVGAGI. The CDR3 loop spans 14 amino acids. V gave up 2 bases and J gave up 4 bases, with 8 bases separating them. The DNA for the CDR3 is TGTGCCAGCAGTTACCAGGGGTCCACCGGGGAGCTGTTTTTT. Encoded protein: CASSYQGSTGELFF.

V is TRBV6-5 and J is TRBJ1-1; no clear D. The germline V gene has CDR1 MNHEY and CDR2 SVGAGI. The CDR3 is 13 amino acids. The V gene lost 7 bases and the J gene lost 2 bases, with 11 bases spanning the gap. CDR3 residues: CASKESLNTEAFF. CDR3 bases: TGTGCCAGCAAGGAGAGCCTAAACACTGAAGCTTTCTTT.

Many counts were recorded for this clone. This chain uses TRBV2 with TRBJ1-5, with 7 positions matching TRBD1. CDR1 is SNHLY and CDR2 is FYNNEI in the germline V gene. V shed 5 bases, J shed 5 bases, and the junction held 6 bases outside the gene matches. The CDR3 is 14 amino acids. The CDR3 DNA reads TGTGCCAGCAGTATACTCCAGGGGGATCAGCCCCAGCATTTT. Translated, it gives CASSILQGDQPQHF.